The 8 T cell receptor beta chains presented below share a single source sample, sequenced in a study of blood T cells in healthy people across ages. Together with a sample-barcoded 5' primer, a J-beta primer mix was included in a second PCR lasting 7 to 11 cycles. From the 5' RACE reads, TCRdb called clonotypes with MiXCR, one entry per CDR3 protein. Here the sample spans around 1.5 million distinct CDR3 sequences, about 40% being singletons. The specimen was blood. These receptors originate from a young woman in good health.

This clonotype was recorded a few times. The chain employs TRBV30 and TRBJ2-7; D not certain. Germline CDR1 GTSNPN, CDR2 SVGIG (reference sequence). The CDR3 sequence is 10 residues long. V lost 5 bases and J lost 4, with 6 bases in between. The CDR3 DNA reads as TGTGCCTGGGGAACTTACGAGCAGTACTTC. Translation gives CAWGTYEQYF. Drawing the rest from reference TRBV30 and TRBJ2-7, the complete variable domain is SQTIHQWPATLVQPVGSPLSLECTVEGTSNPNLYWYRQAAGRGLQLLFYSVGIGQISSEVPQNLSASRPQDRQFILSSKKLLLSDSGFYLCAWGTYEQYFGPGTRLTVT.

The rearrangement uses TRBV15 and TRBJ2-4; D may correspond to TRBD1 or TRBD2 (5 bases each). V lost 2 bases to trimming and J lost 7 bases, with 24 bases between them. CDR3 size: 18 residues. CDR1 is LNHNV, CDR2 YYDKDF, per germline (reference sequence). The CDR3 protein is CATSRPQGRSPTQNIQYF. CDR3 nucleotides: TGTGCCACCAGCAGACCCCAGGGACGGAGTCCCACCCAGAACATTCAGTACTTC.

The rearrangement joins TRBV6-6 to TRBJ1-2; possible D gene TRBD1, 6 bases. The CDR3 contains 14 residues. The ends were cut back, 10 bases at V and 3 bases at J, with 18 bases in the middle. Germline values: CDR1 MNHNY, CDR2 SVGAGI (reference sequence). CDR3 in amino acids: CATVNWEGDYGYTF. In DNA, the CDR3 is TGTGCCACCGTAAACTGGGAGGGGGACTATGGCTACACCTTC.

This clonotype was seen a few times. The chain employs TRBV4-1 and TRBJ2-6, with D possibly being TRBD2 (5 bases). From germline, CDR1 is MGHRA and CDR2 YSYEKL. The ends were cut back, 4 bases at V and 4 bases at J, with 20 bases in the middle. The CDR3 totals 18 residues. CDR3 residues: CASSPGGSFIGGANVLTF. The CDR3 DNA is TGCGCCAGCAGCCCGGGCGGGTCTTTTATCGGCGGGGCCAACGTCCTGACTTTC.

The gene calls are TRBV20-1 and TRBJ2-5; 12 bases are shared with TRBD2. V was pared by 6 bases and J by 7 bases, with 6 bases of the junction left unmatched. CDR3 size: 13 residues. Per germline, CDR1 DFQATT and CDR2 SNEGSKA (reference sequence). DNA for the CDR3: TGCAGTGCCCGAACACTAGCGGGGGGGACCCAGTACTTC. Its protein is CSARTLAGGTQYF.

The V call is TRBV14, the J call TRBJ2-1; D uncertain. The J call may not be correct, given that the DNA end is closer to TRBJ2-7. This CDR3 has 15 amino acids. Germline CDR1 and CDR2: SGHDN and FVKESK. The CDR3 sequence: CASSPLKASYNEQYF. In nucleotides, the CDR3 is TGTGCCAGCAGCCCTTTGAAGGCCTCCTACAATGAGCAGTACTTC.

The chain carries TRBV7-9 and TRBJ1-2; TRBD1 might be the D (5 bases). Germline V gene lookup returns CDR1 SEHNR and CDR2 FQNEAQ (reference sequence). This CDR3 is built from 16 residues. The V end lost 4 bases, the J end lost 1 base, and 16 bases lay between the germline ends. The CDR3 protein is CASSSGGQTLNYGYTF. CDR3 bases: TGTGCCAGCAGCTCCGGTGGACAAACGCTTAACTATGGCTACACCTTC.

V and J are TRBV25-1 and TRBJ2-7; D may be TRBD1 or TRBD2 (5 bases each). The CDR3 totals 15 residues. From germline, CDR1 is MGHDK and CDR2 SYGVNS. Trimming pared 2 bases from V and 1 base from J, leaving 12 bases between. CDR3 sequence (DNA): TGTGCCAGCAGTGAAGGGGACGGATTTTCCTACGAGCAGTACTTC. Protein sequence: CASSEGDGFSYEQYF.